This T cell receptor beta chain came from a study of regulatory T cells in long-lasting Graves disease. Study-level points and caveats: Newly diagnosed Graves' patients had higher TCR diversity than persistent ones.

Libraries of TCR beta came from iRepertoire HTBI primers plus Arm-PCR of CDR3 regions. TCRdb processed the multiplex PCR reads anew with MiXCR; each CDR3 protein has one entry. Of roughly 360,000 distinct CDR3 sequences listed, 10% to 15% are singletons. This clonotype was counted ten times or more. Its antigen is undetermined. V lost 4 bases, J lost 0 bases, and 6 bases stayed unmatched. The CDR3 has 15 amino acids. Germline V gives CDR1 SGHRS, CDR2 YFSETQ. Time point meaning: newly diagnosed GD, antithyroid drugs for less than 3 months. PBMC-derived RNA was used for the TCR library. The data also belong to a second study, concerning T cells in Graves' hyperthyroidism and ophthalmopathy.

The TCR sequence derives from a woman under 30 with Graves disease. Sequencing was performed on peripheral blood mononuclear cells (PBMCs), taken at new diagnosis, from a patient treated with antithyroid drugs. This rearrangement joins TRBV5-1 to TRBJ1-2; 7 nucleotides agree with TRBD1. Here the CDR3 reads CASSRDRASNYGYTF. The CDR3 DNA reads TGCGCCAGCAGCAGAGACAGGGCTTCTAACTATGGCTACACCTTC.